These 30 T cell receptor beta chains came from one sample sequenced in a study of vaccination effects on CD4 cells after COVID-19. Following 10 days of culture, CD4+ T cells were isolated. Two-dose BNT162b2 or mRNA-1273 vaccination was given to participants. The data were produced by immunoSEQ multiplex PCR, yet TCRdb's version contains in-frame clones alone and is incomplete. The table has just under 75,000 clones, around 70% seen once; the top ten hold roughly 2.3%. Antigen specificity for these receptors is unknown. The source was CD4+ T cells from PBMCs cultured without peptide, collected after COVID-19 vaccination. The receptors stem from a human donor who received a COVID-19 vaccine.

The chain uses TRBV20-1 and TRBJ1-1; D is undetermined. Germline CDR1 and CDR2: DFQATT and SNEGSKA (reference sequence). V was pared by 2 bases and J by 11 bases, with 12 bases between. The CDR3 sequence is 11 residues long. This chain's CDR3 is CSARPLGRAFF. In DNA, the CDR3 is TGCAGTGCTAGACCTTTGGGGAGGGCTTTCTTT.

This sequence joins TRBV15 and TRBJ1-5; D might be TRBD1 (6 bases). Trimming stripped 3 bases from V and 4 bases from J, with 10 bases between. CDR3 length equals 14 residues. In germline, CDR1 is LNHNV, CDR2 YYDKDF (reference sequence). DNA of the CDR3: TGTGCCACCAGCAGGAGGCAGGGGAATCAGCCCCAGCATTTT. Protein: CATSRRQGNQPQHF.

The CDR3: CASSGRDRKNTEAFF. CDR3 DNA: TGTGCCAGCTCAGGCAGGGACAGAAAGAACACTGAAGCTTTCTTT. The genes are TRBV18 and TRBJ1-1; 7 positions agree with TRBD1. Germline assignment: CDR1 KGHSH and CDR2 LQKENI. This CDR3 region has 15 residues. The junction had 7 bases not matched to a gene; V was cut back by 5 bases and J by 1 base.

This clone was counted once. V is TRBV29-1 and J is TRBJ2-1; 7 nucleotides line up with TRBD1. Germline V gives CDR1 SQVTM, CDR2 ANQGSEA. The CDR3 sequence is 13 residues long. Trimming removed 1 base from V and 7 bases from J; junction bases left unmatched: 4. In nucleotides, the CDR3 is TGCAGCGTTGAAGTGAACAGGGGTAATGAGCAGTTCTTC. Residues: CSVEVNRGNEQFF.

In its sample, this clone was seen once. V is TRBV19 and J is TRBJ1-1; D is unclear. The CDR3 extends over 11 amino acids. Germline assignment: CDR1 LNHDA and CDR2 SQIVND (reference sequence). V was clipped by 3 bases and J by 4 bases, with 3 bases between them. This CDR3 reads CASSIATEAFF. CDR3 DNA: TGTGCCAGTAGTATCGCCACTGAAGCTTTCTTT.

The chain carries TRBV20-1 and TRBJ1-2; D call uncertain. The CDR3 covers 11 residues. Germline V gene sequence: CDR1 DFQATT, CDR2 SNEGSKA (reference sequence). Trimming left V 7 bases short and J 4 bases short, with 10 bases between. CDR3 sequence reads: CSGSRGYGYTF. The DNA of the CDR3 is TGCAGTGGAAGTCGCGGCTATGGCTACACCTTC.

This clone appeared once. This rearrangement joins TRBV7-2 to TRBJ1-3; tentative D call: TRBD1 (6 bases). The CDR3 runs 15 residues. Germline V lookup: CDR1 SGHTA, CDR2 FQGNSA. The V gene lost 5 bases and the J gene lost 2 bases, with 13 bases spanning the gap. The CDR3 region has the DNA TGTGCCAGCAGCATGGACAGTCTGACTGGAAACACCATATATTTT. It translates to CASSMDSLTGNTIYF.

The chain has TRBV28 and TRBJ1-2; D ambiguous. The CDR3 loop spans 14 amino acids. The V end was cut by 3 bases, the J end by 4 bases, with 12 bases between. Looked up from germline, CDR1 is MDHEN and CDR2 is SYDVKM. The CDR3 region has the DNA TGTGCCAGCAGTTTTCTGAGCGGGCCCTATGGCTACACCTTC. Translated: CASSFLSGPYGYTF.

CDR3 protein: CASSEFSGGTDTQYF. In DNA, the CDR3 is TGTGCCAGCAGCGAATTTAGCGGGGGCACAGATACGCAGTATTTT. The rearrangement uses TRBV7-3 and TRBJ2-3; 8 positions agree with TRBD2. The junction had 5 bases not matched to a gene; V was cut back by 5 bases and J by 1 base. CDR1 and CDR2 from the germline V gene are SGHTA and FQGTGA. This CDR3 has 15 residues.

This chain connects TRBV10-3 to TRBJ2-7, with 8 bases aligning to TRBD1. Trimming took 4 bases from V and 6 from J; bases not matched to a gene: 5. This CDR3 contains 13 residues. The germline V gene has CDR1 ENHRY and CDR2 SYGVKD. The DNA for the CDR3 is TGTGCCATCAGTGTAGGACAGGGTTCCGAGCAGTACGTC. It is translated as CAISVGQGSEQYV.

This clone was counted a few times. CDR3 in DNA: TGTGCCAGCAGCTCGGGGACAGCTCCAGGCCATGGCTACACCTTC. Translation: CASSSGTAPGHGYTF. The chain recombines TRBV5-4 with TRBJ1-2, with 7 bases aligning to TRBD1. J lost 6 bases, V lost 3 bases, and 11 bases had no gene match. Germline lookup yields CDR1 SGHNT and CDR2 YYREEE (reference sequence). The CDR3 spans 15 residues.

As for this clone: Other DNA sequences in the same sample also yield this CDR3. The chain carries TRBV7-3 and TRBJ2-2; the D is unclear. The CDR3 has 12 amino acids. Germline CDR1 and CDR2: SGHTA and FQGTGA. Trimming took 3 bases from V and 3 from J, leaving 2 bases between them. The DNA of the CDR3 is TGTGCCAGCAGCTTCTACACCGGGGAGCTGTTTTTT. Its translation is CASSFYTGELFF.

The gene calls are TRBV5-1 and TRBJ2-3; perhaps TRBD2 as D (6 bases). The CDR3 runs to 17 residues. Germline V CDR1 and CDR2: SGHRS, YFSETQ. The ends were cut back, 1 base at V and 0 bases at J, with 15 bases in the middle. The CDR3 reads CASSLRPRGGSTDTQYF. CDR3 in DNA: TGCGCCAGCAGCTTGCGGCCACGGGGAGGTAGCACAGATACGCAGTATTTT.

The rearrangement joins TRBV19 to TRBJ2-1; D may be TRBD1 or TRBD2 (5 bases each). In germline, CDR1 is LNHDA, CDR2 SQIVND (reference sequence). Between the trimmed V and J ends, which lost 4 bases and 0 bases, there was a span of 22 bases. The CDR3 sequence is 19 residues long. CDR3 coding DNA: TGTGCCAGTAGTACTCAGCCGGGACGAGGCCCAAGCTCCTACAATGAGCAGTTCTTC. The encoded protein is CASSTQPGRGPSSYNEQFF.

The sample holds a few counts of this clone. The chain couples TRBV9 to TRBJ2-3, with 10 nucleotides matching TRBD1. Germline-derived CDR1 and CDR2 are SGDLS and YYNGEE. V lost 5 bases and J lost 6; bases outside the gene matches: 0. The CDR3 has 12 residues. CDR3 amino acids: CASRDRGDTQYF. CDR3 coding DNA: TGTGCCAGCAGGGACAGGGGGGATACGCAGTATTTT.

The chain employs TRBV30 and TRBJ1-3; 8 bases agree with TRBD1. There are 13 residues in the CDR3. Unmatched junction bases numbered 3, after V lost 4 bases and J lost 4 bases. CDR1 GTSNPN and CDR2 SVGIG come from the germline V gene (reference sequence). The CDR3 nucleotides are TGTGCCTGGATTACAGGGGGAGGAAACACCATATATTTT. Protein: CAWITGGGNTIYF.

The V call is TRBV5-1, the J call TRBJ2-3; D is uncertain. The CDR3 is 12 amino acids. Deletions cut 0 bases from V and 10 bases from J, with 9 bases between. Germline assignment: CDR1 SGHRS and CDR2 YFSETQ. The CDR3 coding sequence is TGCGCCAGCAGCTTGGCTCCGGGTGCGCAGTATTTT. Its translation: CASSLAPGAQYF. Looking up the rest from reference TRBV5-1 and TRBJ2-3 gives the full variable domain: KAGVTQTPRYLIKTRGQQVTLSCSPISGHRSVSWYQQTPGQGLQFLFEYFSETQRNKGNFPGRFSGRQFSNSRSEMNVSTLELGDSALYLCASSLAPGAQYFGPGTRLTVL.

The rearrangement links TRBV18 to TRBJ2-7, with TRBD1 matching over 9 bases. This CDR3 is 15 amino acids long. The junction had 8 bases not matched to a gene; V was cut back by 4 bases and J by 4 bases. From germline, CDR1 is KGHSH and CDR2 LQKENI. The CDR3 nucleotides are TGTGCCAGCTCACAAAGACCGGGACAGGGTTACGAGCAGTACGTC. This gives the protein CASSQRPGQGYEQYV.

The chain joins TRBV12-5 to TRBJ2-4; 9 bases agree with TRBD1. The ends lost 5 bases at V and 2 bases at J; junction bases unmatched: 19. Germline loops: CDR1 LGHNT, CDR2 FRNRAP. This CDR3 has 20 residues. The chain's CDR3 is CASGRQPGQGSVISKNIQYF. CDR3 bases: TGTGCTAGTGGTCGTCAACCAGGACAGGGGTCGGTGATTTCCAAAAACATTCAGTACTTC. The complete variable domain, with remaining parts taken from reference TRBV12-5 and TRBJ2-4, reads DARVTQTPRHKVTEMGQEVTMRCQPILGHNTVFWYRQTMMQGLELLAYFRNRAPLDDSGMPKDRFSAEMPDATLATLKIQPSEPRDSAVYFCASGRQPGQGSVISKNIQYFGAGTRLSVL.

V and J are TRBV6-5 and TRBJ2-1; D uncertain. The CDR3 is made up of 15 amino acids. V lost 2 bases, J lost 9 bases, and 17 bases lay in between. CDR1 is MNHEY, CDR2 SVGAGI, per germline. CDR3 DNA: TGTGCCAGCAGTTACCGGTCCCTCGCCCTGCCTGAGCAGTTCTTC. This gives the protein CASSYRSLALPEQFF.

This clone occurred a few times. The V gene is TRBV5-1, the J gene TRBJ2-7; 7 bases map to TRBD1. With V trimmed by 4 bases and J by 6 bases, 4 bases remained unmatched. There are 12 residues in the CDR3. Germline assignment: CDR1 SGHRS and CDR2 YFSETQ. CDR3 DNA sequence: TGCGCCAGCAGCGCAACAGGGGTCGAGCAGTACGTC. It encodes CASSATGVEQYV.

The chain employs TRBV24-1 and TRBJ2-5; TRBD1 might be the D (8 bases). The germline V gene encodes CDR1 KGHDR and CDR2 SFDVKD. V was shortened by 3 bases and J by 2 bases, with 30 bases between the two germline ends. This CDR3 has 21 amino acids. CDR3 coding DNA: TGTGCCACCAGTGATCCGGGAGGATTCACAGGGGGATTGGTTTGGCAAGAGACCCAGTACTTC. It specifies CATSDPGGFTGGLVWQETQYF.

The chain carries TRBV4-3 and TRBJ1-5; D is undetermined. V was pared by 0 bases and J by 0 bases, with 6 bases between. This CDR3 has 15 amino acids. CDR1 is LGHNA, CDR2 YSLEER, per germline. The CDR3 DNA is TGCGCCAGCAGCCAAGAGGGGTATAGCAATCAGCCCCAGCATTTT. It codes for CASSQEGYSNQPQHF.

CDR3 region: CASSSPRSGAVNTGELFF. As DNA, the CDR3 is TGTGCCAGCAGCTCCCCGAGATCAGGGGCGGTGAACACCGGGGAGCTGTTTTTT. The J gene is TRBJ2-2, the V gene TRBV7-3, with a weak D call TRBD1 (6 bases). Germline CDR1 reads SGHTA; CDR2 reads FQGTGA. This CDR3 has 18 residues. Deletions cut 4 bases from V and 1 base from J, with 19 bases between.

This clone was detected a few times. Written as DNA, the CDR3 is TGTGCCAGCAGTGAAGGCGGGGTGGGCTCCTACGAGCAGTACGTC. Protein: CASSEGGVGSYEQYV. This chain uses TRBV6-1 with TRBJ2-7, with D tentatively TRBD2 (6 bases). CDR3 length: 15 amino acids. The ends were cut back, 1 base at V and 0 bases at J, with 10 bases in the middle. Germline-derived CDR1 and CDR2 are MNHNS and SASEGT.

This clone was observed once. This chain joins TRBV7-7 and TRBJ2-5; D gene unclear. Germline assignment: CDR1 SSHAT and CDR2 FNYEAQ (reference sequence). The CDR3 has 13 amino acids. V was trimmed by 2 bases and J by 4 bases, leaving 8 bases between them. CDR3 region: CASSLQPIETQYF. The DNA of the CDR3 is TGTGCCAGCAGCTTACAACCGATAGAGACCCAGTACTTC.

The rearrangement joins TRBV18 to TRBJ2-2; 11 bases map to TRBD1. Germline V CDR1 and CDR2: KGHSH, LQKENI. The CDR3 length is 17 residues. V lost 3 bases to trimming and J lost 5 bases; unmatched junction nucleotides: 8. CDR3: CASSPTRTGGATGELFF. CDR3 bases: TGTGCCAGCTCACCGACTCGGACAGGGGGCGCAACCGGGGAGCTGTTTTTT.

This clone was detected a few times. V usage is TRBV9 and J usage is TRBJ1-4, with D tentatively TRBD1 (5 bases). Germline assignment: CDR1 SGDLS and CDR2 YYNGEE. V lost 0 bases and J 10 bases, leaving 7 bases between the germline ends. This CDR3 is built from 12 residues. CDR3 sequence reads: CASSVAGGKLFF. The CDR3 DNA follows: TGTGCCAGCAGCGTAGCGGGGGGAAAACTGTTTTTT.

The rearrangement uses TRBV6-6 and TRBJ1-1, with D hard to call. The germline V and J ends were trimmed by 3 bases and 3 bases, with 8 bases remaining between them. This CDR3 has 13 residues. Germline values: CDR1 MNHNY, CDR2 SVGAGI (reference sequence). CDR3 sequence reads: CASSYRGHTEAFF. In nucleotides, the CDR3 is TGTGCCAGCAGTTATCGTGGACACACTGAAGCTTTCTTT.

The rearrangement links TRBV5-1 to TRBJ1-3; 7 bases agree with TRBD1. The CDR3 runs 14 residues. V shed 3 bases, J shed 3 bases, and the junction held 3 bases outside the gene matches. Germline values: CDR1 SGHRS, CDR2 YFSETQ. The chain's CDR3 is CASSSGGVGNTIYF. Written as DNA, the CDR3 is TGCGCCAGCAGCTCAGGGGGAGTTGGAAACACCATATATTTT.